The source of this TCR beta chain is a study of technical replicates of blood from several donors. Libraries were prepared by immunoSEQ multiplex PCR; TCRdb keeps only in-frame clonotypes and omits some of them. The table shows tens of thousands of clones, with 95% occurring only once. This CDR3 is built from 15 residues. V dropped 4 bases and J dropped 3; count of bases not matched to a gene: 3. The V gene's germline CDR1 is SGHVS and CDR2 FNYEAQ. J is TRBJ2-2 and V is TRBV7-6, with 9 bases identical to TRBD1. This TCR was recovered from a human donor in good health. The sequenced sample was T cells isolated from PBMCs. In nucleotides, the CDR3 is TGTGCCAGCAGCTCCCGACAGGGGGACACCGGGGAGCTGTTTTTT. It is translated as CASSSRQGDTGELFF.